One and the same sample provided the 16 T cell receptor beta chains below, sequenced in a study of beta chain features in type 1 diabetes. Points from the study as a whole: All four CD4+ subsets of Type 1 diabetes patients contained TCRB CDR3s that were moderately but significantly shorter.

Every isolated RNA sample was fully reverse transcribed, so sequencing captured expressed TCRB transcripts. The repertoire was sequenced with immunoSEQ multiplex PCR; TCRdb's copy has only in-frame clones and lacks some. The table records about 160,000 clones, around 7.9% of them present only once. No antigens are known for them. The source material was central memory CD4+ T cells from blood. Source of these receptors: a man aged 18 to 30 with type 1 diabetes.

This clone was counted only a few times. This sequence joins TRBV10-3 and TRBJ2-5; 9 nucleotides line up with TRBD1. CDR1 and CDR2 (germline): ENHRY, SYGVKD. The CDR3 covers 15 residues. The J segment lost 0 bases and the V segment lost 10 bases, leaving 9 bases of the junction unmatched. CDR3 protein: CATSPGQGYQETQYF. CDR3 nucleotide sequence: TGTGCCACCAGCCCGGGACAGGGCTACCAAGAGACCCAGTACTTC.

This clone was counted a single time. The same CDR3 arises from other DNA sequences in this sample as well. The chain links TRBV28 to TRBJ1-5, with D hard to call. V shed 6 bases and J shed 2 bases, with 8 bases lying between them. The CDR3 consists of 13 residues. Germline V gene sequence: CDR1 MDHEN, CDR2 SYDVKM. The CDR3 sequence is CASSLSRNQPQHF. The CDR3 DNA reads TGTGCCAGCAGCCTGTCTCGCAATCAGCCCCAGCATTTT.

This chain joins TRBV18 and TRBJ2-5; D may be TRBD1 (5 bases). V lost 3 bases and J lost 1, with 12 bases in between. The CDR3 sequence is 15 residues long. Looked up from germline, CDR1 is KGHSH and CDR2 is LQKENI. DNA for the CDR3: TGTGCCAGCTCACCTATGGGCAGGGCCCAAGAGACCCAGTACTTC. Its protein is CASSPMGRAQETQYF.

This clone has more than one count but fewer than ten. The genes are TRBV6-1 and TRBJ2-2, with D possibly TRBD1 on 5 matching bases. The CDR3 has 14 amino acids. In germline, CDR1 is MNHNS, CDR2 SASEGT. Between the trimmed V and J ends, which lost 8 bases and 4 bases, there was a span of 14 bases. The CDR3 loop is CASEWQGGTGELFF. The DNA of the CDR3 is TGTGCCAGCGAGTGGCAGGGTGGCACCGGGGAGCTGTTTTTT.

The rearrangement joins TRBV28 to TRBJ2-7, with TRBD1 matching 10 bases. V trimming: 8 bases; J trimming: 3 bases; junction bases outside the gene matches: 1. The germline CDR1 and CDR2 sequences are MDHEN and SYDVKM. The CDR3 spans 12 residues. The CDR3 loop reads CASRDRGYEQYF. CDR3 sequence (DNA): TGTGCCAGCCGGGACAGGGGCTACGAGCAGTACTTC.

V gene TRBV2 combines with J gene TRBJ2-5; D possibly corresponds to TRBD1 (5 bases). V was cut by 7 bases and J by 5 bases, with 17 bases left in between. This CDR3 contains 14 residues. In germline, CDR1 is SNHLY, CDR2 FYNNEI. The DNA for the CDR3 is TGTGCCAGCAATGGGAATAGGGGTGGCGAGACCCAGTACTTC. This gives the protein CASNGNRGGETQYF. The whole variable domain, filled in from reference TRBV2 and TRBJ2-5, reads EPEVTQTPSHQVTQMGQEVILRCVPISNHLYFYWYRQILGQKVEFLVSFYNNEISEKSEIFDDQFSVERPDGSNFTLKIRSTKLEDSAMYFCASNGNRGGETQYFGPGTRLLVL.

This clone was observed a handful of times. The V gene is TRBV27, the J gene TRBJ2-1; 13 nucleotides line up with TRBD2. J was trimmed by 4 bases and V by 9 bases; bases with no gene match: 3. CDR3 length equals 14 residues. From germline, CDR1 is MNHEY and CDR2 SMNVEV (reference sequence). As DNA, the CDR3 is TGTGCCAGTGGACTAGCGGGGGCATACAATGAGCAGTTCTTC. Translated, it gives CASGLAGAYNEQFF.

This chain uses TRBV5-1 with TRBJ2-2; tentatively, D is TRBD2 (5 bases). Between the trimmed V and J ends, which lost 5 bases and 2 bases, there was a span of 10 bases. This CDR3 contains 14 residues. Looked up from germline, CDR1 is SGHRS and CDR2 is YFSETQ. This CDR3 reads CASRAGLNTGELFF. DNA of the CDR3: TGCGCCAGCAGGGCGGGCCTAAACACCGGGGAGCTGTTTTTT.

V gene TRBV10-1 combines with J gene TRBJ2-1; D uncertain. There are 14 residues in the CDR3. The germline V gene has CDR1 WNHNN and CDR2 SYGVQD (reference sequence). V dropped 3 bases and J dropped 5 bases, with 11 bases sitting between them. The DNA for the CDR3 is TGCGCCAGCAGTGAATCGACGGGTAACAATGAGCAGTTCTTC. This encodes CASSESTGNNEQFF.

V usage is TRBV11-2 and J usage is TRBJ1-1, with D possibly TRBD1 on 6 matching bases. The CDR3 sequence is 14 residues long. Germline-derived CDR1 and CDR2 are SGHAT and FQNNGV. V lost 5 bases to trimming and J lost 4 bases, with 14 bases between them. The CDR3 DNA reads as TGTGCCAGCAGCCGAACTCAGGGGCCCACTGAAGCTTTCTTT. This codes for CASSRTQGPTEAFF.

This clone has more than one count but fewer than ten. The chain combines TRBV5-1 with TRBJ1-1; 9 bases are a match to TRBD1. The CDR3 loop spans 15 amino acids. The V segment lost 7 bases and the J segment 0 bases; nucleotides outside the gene matches: 7. The germline V gene encodes CDR1 SGHRS and CDR2 YFSETQ. In DNA form, the CDR3 reads TGCGCCAGCGGTCACGGGACAGGGATGAACACTGAAGCTTTCTTT. Its protein product is CASGHGTGMNTEAFF.

This clone has only a few counts. Distinct nucleotide sequences in the sample also encode this CDR3. The genes are TRBV18 and TRBJ1-2; 7 nucleotides line up with TRBD1. V shed 3 bases, J shed 2 bases, and the junction held 3 bases outside the gene matches. The CDR3 is 14 residues long. Germline V gene lookup returns CDR1 KGHSH and CDR2 LQKENI. DNA for the CDR3: TGTGCCAGCTCACCGGGACAGAGAAACTATGGCTACACCTTC. The encoded protein is CASSPGQRNYGYTF.

This clone was seen a few times. V and J are TRBV28 and TRBJ2-7; 12 positions agree with TRBD2. The V gene's germline CDR1 is MDHEN and CDR2 SYDVKM. V lost 5 bases and J lost 7; bases outside the gene matches: 9. The CDR3 is 15 residues long. CDR3 amino acids: CASSPGLAGQPEQYF. The CDR3, as DNA: TGTGCCAGCAGTCCCGGACTAGCGGGGCAACCGGAGCAGTACTTC. Variable domain in full (rest from reference TRBV28 and TRBJ2-7): DVKVTQSSRYLVKRTGEKVFLECVQDMDHENMFWYRQDPGLGLRLIYFSYDVKMKEKGDIPEGYSVSREKKERFSLILESASTNQTSMYLCASSPGLAGQPEQYFGPGTRLTVT.

The chain employs TRBV5-4 and TRBJ2-5; TRBD2 matches at 12 bases. CDR3 length: 16 residues. Trimming took 4 bases from V and 1 from J; bases not matched to a gene: 5. The germline gives CDR1 SGHNT, CDR2 YYREEE (reference sequence). The DNA of the CDR3 is TGTGCCAGCAGCCTCACGACTAGCGGGGGCCAAGAGACCCAGTACTTC. It specifies CASSLTTSGGQETQYF.

This clone was seen at least ten times. The chain joins TRBV25-1 to TRBJ2-5, with 7 bases identical to TRBD1. The CDR3 contains 13 residues. The germline CDR1 and CDR2 sequences are MGHDK and SYGVNS. V dropped 4 bases and J dropped 1; count of bases not matched to a gene: 0. CDR3 sequence reads: CASSGQGQETQYF. In DNA, the CDR3 is TGTGCCAGCAGTGGACAGGGCCAAGAGACCCAGTACTTC.

The chain uses TRBV9 and TRBJ2-1, with TRBD2 as a possible D gene (6 bases). CDR1 and CDR2 (germline): SGDLS, YYNGEE. The CDR3 runs to 14 residues. V lost 3 bases and J 6 bases, leaving 13 bases between the germline ends. The CDR3: CASSARTTINEQFF. Here the CDR3 DNA reads TGTGCCAGCAGCGCTAGGACTACGATCAATGAGCAGTTCTTC.